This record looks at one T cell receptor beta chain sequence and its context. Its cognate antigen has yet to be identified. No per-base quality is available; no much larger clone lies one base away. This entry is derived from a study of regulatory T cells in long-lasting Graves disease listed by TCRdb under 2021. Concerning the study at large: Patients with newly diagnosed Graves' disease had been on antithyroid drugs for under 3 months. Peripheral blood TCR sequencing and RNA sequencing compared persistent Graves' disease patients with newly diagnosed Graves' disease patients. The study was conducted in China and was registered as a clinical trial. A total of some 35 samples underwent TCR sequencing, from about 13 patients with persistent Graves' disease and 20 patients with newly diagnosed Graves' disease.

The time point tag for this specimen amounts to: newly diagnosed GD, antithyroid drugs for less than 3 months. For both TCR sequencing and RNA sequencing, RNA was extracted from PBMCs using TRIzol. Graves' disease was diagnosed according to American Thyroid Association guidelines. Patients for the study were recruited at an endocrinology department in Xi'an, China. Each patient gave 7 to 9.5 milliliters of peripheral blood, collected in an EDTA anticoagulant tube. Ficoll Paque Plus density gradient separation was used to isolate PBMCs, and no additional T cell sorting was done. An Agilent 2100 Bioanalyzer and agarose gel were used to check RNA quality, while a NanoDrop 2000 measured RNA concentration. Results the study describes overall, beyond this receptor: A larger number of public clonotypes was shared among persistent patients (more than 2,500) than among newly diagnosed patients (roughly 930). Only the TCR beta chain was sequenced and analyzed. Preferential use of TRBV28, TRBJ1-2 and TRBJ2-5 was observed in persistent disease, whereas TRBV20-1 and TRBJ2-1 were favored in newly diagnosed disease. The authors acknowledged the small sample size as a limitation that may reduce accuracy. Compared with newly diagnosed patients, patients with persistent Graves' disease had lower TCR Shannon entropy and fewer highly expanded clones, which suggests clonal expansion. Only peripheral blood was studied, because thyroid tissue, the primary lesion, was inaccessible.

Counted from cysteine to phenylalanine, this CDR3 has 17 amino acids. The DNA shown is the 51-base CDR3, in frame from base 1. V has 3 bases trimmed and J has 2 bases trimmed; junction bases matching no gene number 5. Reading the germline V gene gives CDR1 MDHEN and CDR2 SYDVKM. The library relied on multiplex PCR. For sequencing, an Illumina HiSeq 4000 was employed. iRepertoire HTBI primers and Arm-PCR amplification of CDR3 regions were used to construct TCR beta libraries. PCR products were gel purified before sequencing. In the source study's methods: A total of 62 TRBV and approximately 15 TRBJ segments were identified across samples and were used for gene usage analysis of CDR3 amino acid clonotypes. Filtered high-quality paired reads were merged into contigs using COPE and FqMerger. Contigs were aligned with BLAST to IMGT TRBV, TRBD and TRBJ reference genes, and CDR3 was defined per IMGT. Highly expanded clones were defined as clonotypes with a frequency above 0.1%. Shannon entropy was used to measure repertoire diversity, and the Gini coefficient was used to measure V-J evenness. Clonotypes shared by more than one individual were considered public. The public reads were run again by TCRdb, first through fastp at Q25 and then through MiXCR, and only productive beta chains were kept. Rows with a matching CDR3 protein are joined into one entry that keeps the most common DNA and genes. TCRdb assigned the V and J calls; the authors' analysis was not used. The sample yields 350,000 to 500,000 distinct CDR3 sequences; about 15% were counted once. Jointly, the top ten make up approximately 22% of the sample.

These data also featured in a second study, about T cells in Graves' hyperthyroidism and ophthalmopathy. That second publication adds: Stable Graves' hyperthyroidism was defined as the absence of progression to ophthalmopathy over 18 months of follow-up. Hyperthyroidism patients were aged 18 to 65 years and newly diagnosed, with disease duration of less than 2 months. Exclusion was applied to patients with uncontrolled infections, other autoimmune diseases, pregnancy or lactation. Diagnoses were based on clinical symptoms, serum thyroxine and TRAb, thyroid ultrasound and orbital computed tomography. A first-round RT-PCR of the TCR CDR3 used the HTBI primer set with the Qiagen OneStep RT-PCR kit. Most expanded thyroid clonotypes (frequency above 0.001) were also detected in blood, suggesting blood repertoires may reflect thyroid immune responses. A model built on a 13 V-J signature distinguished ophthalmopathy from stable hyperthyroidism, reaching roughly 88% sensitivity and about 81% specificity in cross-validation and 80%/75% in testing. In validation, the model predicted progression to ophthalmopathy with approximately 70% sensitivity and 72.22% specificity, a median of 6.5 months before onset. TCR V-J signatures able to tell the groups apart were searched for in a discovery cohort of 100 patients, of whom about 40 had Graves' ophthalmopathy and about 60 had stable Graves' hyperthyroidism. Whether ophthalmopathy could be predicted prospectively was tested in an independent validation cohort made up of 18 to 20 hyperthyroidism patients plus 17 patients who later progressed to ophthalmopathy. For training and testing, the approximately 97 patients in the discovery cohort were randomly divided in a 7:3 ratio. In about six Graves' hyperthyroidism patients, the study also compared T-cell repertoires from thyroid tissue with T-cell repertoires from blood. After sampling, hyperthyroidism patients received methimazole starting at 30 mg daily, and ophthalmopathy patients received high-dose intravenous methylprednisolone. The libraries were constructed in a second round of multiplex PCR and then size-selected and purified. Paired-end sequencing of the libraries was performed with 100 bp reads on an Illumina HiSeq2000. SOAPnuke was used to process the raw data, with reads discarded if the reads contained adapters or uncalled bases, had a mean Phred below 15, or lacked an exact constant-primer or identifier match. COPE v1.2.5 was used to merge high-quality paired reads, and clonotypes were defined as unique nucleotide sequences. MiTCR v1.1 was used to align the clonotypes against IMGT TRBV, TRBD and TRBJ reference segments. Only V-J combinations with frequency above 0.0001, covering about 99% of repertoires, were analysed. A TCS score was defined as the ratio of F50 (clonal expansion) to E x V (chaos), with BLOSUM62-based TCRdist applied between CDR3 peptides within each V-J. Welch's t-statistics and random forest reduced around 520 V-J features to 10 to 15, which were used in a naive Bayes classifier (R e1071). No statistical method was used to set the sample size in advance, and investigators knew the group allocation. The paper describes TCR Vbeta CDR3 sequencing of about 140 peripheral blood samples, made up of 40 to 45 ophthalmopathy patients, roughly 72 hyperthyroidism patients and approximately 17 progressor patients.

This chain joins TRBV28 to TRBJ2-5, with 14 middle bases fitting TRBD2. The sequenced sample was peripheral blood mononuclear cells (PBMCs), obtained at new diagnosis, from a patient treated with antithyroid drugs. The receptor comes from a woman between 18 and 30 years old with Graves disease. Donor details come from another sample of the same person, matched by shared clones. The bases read TGTGCCAGCAGTTTTAGACTAGCGGGAGGGATTCAAGAGACCCAGTACTTC. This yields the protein CASSFRLAGGIQETQYF.